These 12 T cell receptor beta chains share one sample of origin, sequenced in a study of T-cell memory formation after mild COVID-19. Each CDR3 protein is one row after TCRdb ran MiXCR on the 5' RACE reads. Among under 550,000 distinct CDR3 sequences listed, about 20% were seen once. Source material: PBMCs or a T cell subset sorted from them (not recorded which). The receptors originated from a man between 18 and 35 years old who had mild COVID-19 (a few samples of this study predate the infection). Cell type and time point are not known.

A few counts support this clonotype. J is TRBJ2-5 and V is TRBV20-1; TRBD2 matches at 11 bases. Germline values: CDR1 DFQATT, CDR2 SNEGSKA (reference sequence). CDR3 length: 14 residues. J lost 5 bases, V lost 5 bases, and 7 bases had no gene match. The CDR3 DNA sequence: TGCAGTGCTTCACTAGCGGGGGTTGAGGAGACCCAGTACTTC. Translating gives CSASLAGVEETQYF.

This clonotype came up a few times. The chain recombines TRBV27 with TRBJ2-1; TRBD2 might be the D (6 bases). CDR3 size: 13 residues. Germline loops: CDR1 MNHEY, CDR2 SMNVEV (reference sequence). Trimming removed 4 bases at V and 5 bases at J, with 9 bases between. The CDR3 here is CASSSWGDNEQFF. The CDR3 bases are TGTGCCAGCAGTTCCTGGGGGGACAATGAGCAGTTCTTC.

The chain joins TRBV6-6 to TRBJ2-1; TRBD1 aligns across 9 bases. CDR3 length: 15 amino acids. Losses at the gene ends were 7 bases for V and 8 bases for J; bases not matched to a gene: 12. Germline CDR1 and CDR2: MNHNY and SVGAGI (reference sequence). The CDR3 here is CASITDRGDRYEQFF. In DNA, the CDR3 is TGTGCCAGCATTACTGACAGGGGGGATAGGTATGAGCAGTTCTTC.

This clonotype was counted between two and nine times. The V gene is TRBV7-7, the J gene TRBJ2-7; D uncertain. The germline CDR1 and CDR2 sequences are SSHAT and FNYEAQ (reference sequence). CDR3 length: 14 residues. V shed 1 base and J shed 3 bases, with 10 bases lying between them. CDR3: CASSLVHRYYEQYF. Here the CDR3 DNA reads TGTGCCAGCAGCTTAGTCCACAGATACTACGAGCAGTACTTC.

In its sample, this clonotype was seen a few times. Here the CDR3 DNA reads TGTGCCAGTACCCCATCGGACCTAAGGCCTCAGCCCCAGCATTTT. Protein product: CASTPSDLRPQPQHF. This chain uses TRBV19 with TRBJ1-5; no definite D call. Germline values: CDR1 LNHDA, CDR2 SQIVND (reference sequence). The CDR3 loop spans 15 amino acids. V lost 7 bases and J lost 6, with 19 bases in between.

This clonotype was seen more than once but under ten times. The V and J genes are TRBV29-1 and TRBJ1-2, with 10 bases fitting TRBD1. The V gene end was trimmed by 0 bases and the J gene end by 5 bases; junction bases not matched to a gene: 15. The CDR3 spans 18 residues. Germline lookup yields CDR1 SQVTM and CDR2 ANQGSEA. The CDR3, as DNA: TGCAGCGTTGAAGAAGCGTGGCTGTCCGGGACAGGGGAGTATGGCTACACCTTC. It yields the protein CSVEEAWLSGTGEYGYTF.

This clonotype was seen more than once but under ten times. The chain joins TRBV7-2 to TRBJ2-2, with 7 bases fitting TRBD1. Germline V gives CDR1 SGHTA, CDR2 FQGNSA. The CDR3 runs 16 residues. After removal of 4 bases from V and 4 bases from J, the junction contained 9 bases not matched to a gene. The CDR3, as DNA: TGTGCCAGCAGCTCCCAGGGGGATTTATCCACCGGGGAGCTGTTTTTT. Translation: CASSSQGDLSTGELFF. Full variable domain (rest looked up from reference TRBV7-2 and TRBJ2-2): GAGVSQSPSNKVTEKGKDVELRCDPISGHTALYWYRQSLGQGLEFLIYFQGNSAPDKSGLPSDRFSAERTGGSVSTLTIQRTQQEDSAVYLCASSSQGDLSTGELFFGEGSRLTVL.

This clonotype occurred many times. This chain joins TRBV28 and TRBJ2-2, with D unclear. Germline CDR1 is MDHEN and CDR2 is SYDVKM. This CDR3 contains 12 residues. Trimming removed 4 bases from V and 4 bases from J, with 4 bases in between. The CDR3 coding sequence is TGTGCCAGCAGTTATTCCACCGGGGAGCTGTTTTTT. Translation: CASSYSTGELFF. The whole variable domain, filled in from reference TRBV28 and TRBJ2-2, reads DVKVTQSSRYLVKRTGEKVFLECVQDMDHENMFWYRQDPGLGLRLIYFSYDVKMKEKGDIPEGYSVSREKKERFSLILESASTNQTSMYLCASSYSTGELFFGEGSRLTVL.

This clonotype was recorded a few times. The chain links TRBV5-6 to TRBJ1-4; unclear D gene. Germline CDR1 SGHDT, CDR2 YYEEEE. Deletions cut 4 bases from V and 0 bases from J, with 13 bases between. The CDR3 loop spans 16 amino acids. CDR3 amino acids: CASSLGRFATNEKLFF. The CDR3 region has the DNA TGTGCCAGCAGCCTGGGTCGTTTTGCAACTAATGAAAAACTGTTTTTT.

The DNA of the CDR3 is TGTGCCAGCAGTTATTATCAGGGGTTTGAGCAGTTCTTC. Its protein is CASSYYQGFEQFF. This chain links TRBV6-2 or TRBV6-3 with TRBJ2-1; the D gene is possibly TRBD1 (6 bases). The CDR3 sequence is 13 residues long. V dropped 3 bases and J dropped 9 bases, with 12 bases sitting between them. CDR1 and CDR2 from the germline V gene are MNHEY and SVGEGT.

This clonotype was detected a few times. The genes are TRBV4-3 and TRBJ2-1; TRBD2 agrees at 8 bases. The J segment lost 3 bases and the V segment lost 0 bases, leaving 4 bases of the junction unmatched. The length of the CDR3 is 16 residues. CDR1 and CDR2 (germline): LGHNA, YSLEER. CDR3 residues: CASSQDASGGYNEQFF. DNA for the CDR3: TGCGCCAGCAGCCAAGATGCAAGCGGGGGCTACAATGAGCAGTTCTTC.

This clonotype has at least ten counts. The J gene is TRBJ1-1, the V gene TRBV6-5; D is undetermined. Deletions cut 0 bases from V and 3 bases from J, with 2 bases between. Germline CDR1 reads MNHEY; CDR2 reads SVGAGI. This CDR3 has 12 residues. The CDR3 nucleotides read TGTGCCAGCAGTTACTCGGACACTGAAGCTTTCTTT. Protein: CASSYSDTEAFF.